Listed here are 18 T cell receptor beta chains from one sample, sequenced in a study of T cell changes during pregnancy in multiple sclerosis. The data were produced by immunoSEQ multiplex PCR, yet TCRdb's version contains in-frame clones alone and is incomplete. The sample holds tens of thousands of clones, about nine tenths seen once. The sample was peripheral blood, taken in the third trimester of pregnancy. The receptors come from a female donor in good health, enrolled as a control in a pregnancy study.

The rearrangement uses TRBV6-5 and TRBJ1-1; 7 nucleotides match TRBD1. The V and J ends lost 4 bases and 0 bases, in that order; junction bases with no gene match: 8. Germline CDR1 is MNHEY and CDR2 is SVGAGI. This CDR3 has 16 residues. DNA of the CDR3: TGTGCCAGCAGTTGGGACAGACACCGCATGAACACTGAAGCTTTCTTT. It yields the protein CASSWDRHRMNTEAFF.

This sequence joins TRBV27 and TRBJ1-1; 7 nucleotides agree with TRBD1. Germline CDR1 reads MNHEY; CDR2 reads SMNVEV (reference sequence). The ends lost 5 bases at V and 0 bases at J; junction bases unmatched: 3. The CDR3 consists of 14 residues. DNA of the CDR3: TGTGCCAGCAGTATCACAGGGGTGAACACTGAAGCTTTCTTT. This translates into CASSITGVNTEAFF.

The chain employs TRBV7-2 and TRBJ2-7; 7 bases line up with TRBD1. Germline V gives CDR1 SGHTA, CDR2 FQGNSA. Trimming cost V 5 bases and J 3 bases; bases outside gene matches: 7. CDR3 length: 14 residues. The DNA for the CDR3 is TGTGCCAGCAGCAACCCAGGGGGACGCTACGAGCAGTACTTC. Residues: CASSNPGGRYEQYF.

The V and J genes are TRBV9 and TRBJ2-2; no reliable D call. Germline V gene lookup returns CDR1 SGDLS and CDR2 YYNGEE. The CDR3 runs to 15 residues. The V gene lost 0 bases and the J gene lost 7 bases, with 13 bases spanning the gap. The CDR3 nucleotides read TGTGCCAGCAGCGTAGAGTTAGTCCCCGGCGGGGAGCTGTTTTTT. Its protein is CASSVELVPGGELFF.

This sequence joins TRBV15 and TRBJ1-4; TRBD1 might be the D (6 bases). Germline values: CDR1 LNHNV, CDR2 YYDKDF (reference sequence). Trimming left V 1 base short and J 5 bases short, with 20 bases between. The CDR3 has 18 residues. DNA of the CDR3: TGTGCCACCAGCAGAGCGGTGGGCACTACAGGGCTAAATGAAAAACTGTTTTTT. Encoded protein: CATSRAVGTTGLNEKLFF.

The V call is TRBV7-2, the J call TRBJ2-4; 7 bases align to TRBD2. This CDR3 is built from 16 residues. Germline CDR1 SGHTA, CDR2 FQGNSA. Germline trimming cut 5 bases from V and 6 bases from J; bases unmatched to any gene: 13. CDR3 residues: CASSPHGSGLRNIQYF. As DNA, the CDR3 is TGTGCCAGCAGCCCACACGGTAGCGGGTTAAGAAACATTCAGTACTTC.

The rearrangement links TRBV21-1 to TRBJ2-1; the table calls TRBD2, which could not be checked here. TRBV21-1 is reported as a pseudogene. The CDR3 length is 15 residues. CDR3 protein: CASSKKLAGGSEQFF. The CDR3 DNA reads TGTGCCAGCAGCAAAAAGCTAGCGGGTGGCTCTGAGCAGTTCTTC.

Written as DNA, the CDR3 is TGTGCCAGCAGCTTAGTGTCCGGTAATAATTCACCCCTCCACTTT. Residues: CASSLVSGNNSPLHF. The V call is TRBV7-2, the J call TRBJ1-6; D is undetermined. CDR1 and CDR2 from the germline V gene are SGHTA and FQGNSA. The V gene lost 1 base and the J gene lost 5 bases, with 9 bases spanning the gap. The CDR3 length is 15 residues.

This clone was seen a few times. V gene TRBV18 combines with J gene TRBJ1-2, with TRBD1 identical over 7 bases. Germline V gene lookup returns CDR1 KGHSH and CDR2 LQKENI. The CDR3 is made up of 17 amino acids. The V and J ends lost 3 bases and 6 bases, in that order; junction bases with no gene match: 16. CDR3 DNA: TGTGCCAGCTCACCGCTAAATAGCCGAATAGACAGGGATGGCTACACCTTC. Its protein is CASSPLNSRIDRDGYTF.

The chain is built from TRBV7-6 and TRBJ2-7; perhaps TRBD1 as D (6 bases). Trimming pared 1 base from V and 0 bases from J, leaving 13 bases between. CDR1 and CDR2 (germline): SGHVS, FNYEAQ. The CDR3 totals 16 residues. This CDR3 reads CASSLVAGVSSYEQYF. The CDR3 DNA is TGTGCCAGCAGCTTAGTCGCAGGGGTGAGCTCCTACGAGCAGTACTTC.

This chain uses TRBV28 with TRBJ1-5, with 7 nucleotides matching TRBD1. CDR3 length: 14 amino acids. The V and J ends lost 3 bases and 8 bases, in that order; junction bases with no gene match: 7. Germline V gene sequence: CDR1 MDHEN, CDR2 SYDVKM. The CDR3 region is CASSLGPGGKPQHF. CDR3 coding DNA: TGTGCCAGCAGTTTGGGGCCAGGGGGGAAGCCCCAGCATTTT.

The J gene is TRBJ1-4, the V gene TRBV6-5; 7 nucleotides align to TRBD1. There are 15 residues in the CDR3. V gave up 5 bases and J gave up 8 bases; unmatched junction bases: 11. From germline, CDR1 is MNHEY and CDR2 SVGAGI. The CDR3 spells CASSMRGQTGEKLFF. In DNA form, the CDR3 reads TGTGCCAGCAGTATGAGGGGACAGACGGGCGAAAAACTGTTTTTT.

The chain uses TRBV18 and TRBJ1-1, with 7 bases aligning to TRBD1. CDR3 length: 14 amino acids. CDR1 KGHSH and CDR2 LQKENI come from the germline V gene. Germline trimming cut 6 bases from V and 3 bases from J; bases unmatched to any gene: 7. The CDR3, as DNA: TGTGCCAGCTCTCATGACAGGGAGGACACTGAAGCTTTCTTT. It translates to CASSHDREDTEAFF.

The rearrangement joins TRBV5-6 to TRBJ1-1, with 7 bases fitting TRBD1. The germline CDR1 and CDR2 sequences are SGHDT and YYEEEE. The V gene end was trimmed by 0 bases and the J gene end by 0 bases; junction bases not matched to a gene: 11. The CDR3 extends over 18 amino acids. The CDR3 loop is CASSLARGQRQMNTEAFF. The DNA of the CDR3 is TGTGCCAGCAGCTTGGCTAGGGGGCAGCGGCAAATGAACACTGAAGCTTTCTTT.

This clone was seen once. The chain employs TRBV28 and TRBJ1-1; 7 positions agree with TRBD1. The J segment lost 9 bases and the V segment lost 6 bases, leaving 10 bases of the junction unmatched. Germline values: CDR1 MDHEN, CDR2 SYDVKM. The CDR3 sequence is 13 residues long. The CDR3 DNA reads TGTGCCAGCAGGACCAGGGGGTCAGGTAAAGCTTTCTTT. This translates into CASRTRGSGKAFF.

In DNA, the CDR3 is TGTGCCAGCCTGACTAGCTACGAGCAGTACTTC. The encoded protein is CASLTSYEQYF. The chain recombines TRBV2 with TRBJ2-7, with a tentative D call TRBD2 (6 bases). The V gene's germline CDR1 is SNHLY and CDR2 FYNNEI. With 8 bases removed from V and 3 bases from J, the gap between germline ends came to 8 bases. The CDR3 covers 11 residues.

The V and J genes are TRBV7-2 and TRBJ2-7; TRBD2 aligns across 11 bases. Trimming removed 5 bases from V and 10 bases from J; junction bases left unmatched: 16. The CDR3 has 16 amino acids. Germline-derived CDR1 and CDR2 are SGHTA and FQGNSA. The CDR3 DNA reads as TGTGCCAGCAGCCCTAATAGCGGGGGGGTGAAGGGGGGTCAGTACTTC. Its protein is CASSPNSGGVKGGQYF.

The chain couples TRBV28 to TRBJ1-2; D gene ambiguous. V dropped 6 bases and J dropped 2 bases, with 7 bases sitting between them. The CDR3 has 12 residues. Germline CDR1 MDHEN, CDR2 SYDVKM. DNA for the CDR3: TGTGCCAGCAGGGCGGGAAACTATGGCTACACCTTC. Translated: CASRAGNYGYTF.